This TCR beta chain came from a study of blood T cells in healthy people across ages. On the study more broadly: Roughly one uniquely barcoded beta molecule per two T cells was captured.

The CDR3 length is 14 residues. V lost 4 bases, J lost 2 bases, and 14 bases lay in between. CDR1 and CDR2 from the germline V gene are SQVTM and ANQGSEA. Turning to this clonotype: As yet, its antigen is unknown.

For the second PCR, which ran for about 7 to 11 cycles, a sample-barcoded 5' primer and a J-beta primer mix were used. Tagging of each cDNA molecule was performed by a template-switch adaptor with 12 random nucleotides. TCRdb reanalysed the 5' RACE reads using MiXCR and keeps one entry per CDR3 protein. The sample consists of 1.5 million to 2 million distinct CDR3 sequences, around 48% of them appearing once. General study points: Possibly confounding the expanded clonotype changes was the fact that donor CMV status was unknown. Estimated diversity across one million T cells was deemed an underestimate.

This receptor was obtained from a woman aged 40 to 50 in good health. Sequenced material: blood. The chain employs TRBV29-1 and TRBJ1-1; perhaps TRBD1 as D (5 bases). The CDR3 spells CSVVNRQSNTEAFF. The DNA of the CDR3 is TGCAGCGTTGTGAACAGGCAATCCAACACTGAAGCTTTCTTT. The full variable domain, in which reference TRBV29-1 and TRBJ1-1 provide the parts outside the CDR3, is SAVISQKPSRDICQRGTSLTIQCQVDSQVTMMFWYRQQPGQSLTLIATANQGSEATYESGFVIDKFPISRPNLTFSTLTVSNMSPEDSSIYLCSVVNRQSNTEAFFGQGTRLTVV.